These 12 T cell receptor beta chains were sequenced from one sample in a study of T cell responses to AZD1222 COVID-19 vaccine. Generated by immunoSEQ multiplex PCR, the TCRdb table keeps only in-frame clones and is missing some. Of 150,000 or so clones listed, 90% to 95% are singletons. Sequenced material: peripheral blood, taken 28 days after the second AZD1222 dose. The receptor source for this set is an adult who received the AZD1222 COVID-19 vaccine.

V and J are TRBV5-1 and TRBJ2-1, with 11 bases matching TRBD2. CDR1 SGHRS and CDR2 YFSETQ come from the germline V gene. The V segment lost 4 bases and the J segment 0 bases; nucleotides outside the gene matches: 6. There are 17 residues in the CDR3. DNA of the CDR3: TGCGCCAGCAGCCCCACTAGCGGGAGAAGCTCCTACAATGAGCAGTTCTTC. As protein: CASSPTSGRSSYNEQFF.

V gene TRBV5-5 combines with J gene TRBJ2-1; the D gene is possibly TRBD2 (6 bases). Germline CDR1 SGHKS, CDR2 YYEKEE (reference sequence). Trimming took off 4 bases at V and 6 bases at J, with 17 bases between the two ends. The CDR3 length is 15 residues. The CDR3 is CASSLGLSPGNEQFF. The CDR3 DNA is TGTGCCAGCAGCCTAGGACTAAGTCCGGGCAATGAGCAGTTCTTC.

V and J are TRBV25-1 and TRBJ1-6; D gene ambiguous. Trimming took off 6 bases at V and 10 bases at J, with 10 bases between the two ends. CDR3 length: 12 residues. Germline CDR1 is MGHDK and CDR2 is SYGVNS. The CDR3 DNA reads TGTGCCAGCAGGGCCACGGAGTCACCCCTCCACTTT. This sequence encodes CASRATESPLHF. Looking up the rest from reference TRBV25-1 and TRBJ1-6 gives the full variable domain: EADIYQTPRYLVIGTGKKITLECSQTMGHDKMYWYQQDPGMELHLIHYSYGVNSTEKGDLSSESTVSRIRTEHFPLTLESARPSHTSQYLCASRATESPLHFGNGTRLTVT.

This sequence joins TRBV5-1 and TRBJ1-5; D is unclear. Trimming stripped 3 bases from V and 1 base from J, with 11 bases between. Germline CDR1 SGHRS, CDR2 YFSETQ. The CDR3 is 15 residues long. The CDR3 nucleotides are TGCGCCAGCAGCTGGTCCGGAGGCAGCAATCAGCCCCAGCATTTT. Protein product: CASSWSGGSNQPQHF.

The CDR3 spells CASRRGQTYGYTF. CDR3 bases: TGTGCCAGTAGGCGGGGGCAGACATATGGCTACACCTTC. The gene calls are TRBV19 and TRBJ1-2; a weak D match, TRBD1 (6 bases). The CDR3 is made up of 13 amino acids. V was trimmed by 6 bases and J by 5 bases, leaving 13 bases between them. Germline values: CDR1 LNHDA, CDR2 SQIVND (reference sequence).

The V gene is TRBV29-1, the J gene TRBJ1-2; D unresolved. Trimming shortened V by 7 bases and J by 8 bases, and 17 bases separated the two germline ends. The CDR3 spans 12 residues. Germline lookup yields CDR1 SQVTM and CDR2 ANQGSEA. CDR3 residues: CSALRATSGYTF. The CDR3, as DNA: TGCAGCGCGCTCCGGGCCACCAGCGGCTACACCTTC.

The CDR3 is CASRFTVNTEAFF. CDR3 nucleotides: TGTGCCAGCAGATTTACAGTTAACACTGAAGCTTTCTTT. V gene TRBV7-9 combines with J gene TRBJ1-1, with D hard to call. V lost 6 bases, J lost 2 bases, and 10 bases lay in between. CDR1 and CDR2 (germline): SEHNR, FQNEAQ (reference sequence). The CDR3 covers 13 residues. Looking up the rest from reference TRBV7-9 and TRBJ1-1 gives the full variable domain: DTGVSQNPRHKITKRGQNVTFRCDPISEHNRLYWYRQTLGQGPEFLTYFQNEAQLEKSRLLSDRFSAERPKGSFSTLEIQRTEQGDSAMYLCASRFTVNTEAFFGQGTRLTVV.

The chain links TRBV24-1 to TRBJ2-3; D remains unclear. Deletions cut 4 bases from V and 0 bases from J, with 10 bases between. The V gene's germline CDR1 is KGHDR and CDR2 SFDVKD. CDR3 length: 15 residues. CDR3 bases: TGTGCCACCAGTGAATGGGCCGGGAGCACAGATACGCAGTATTTT. Residues: CATSEWAGSTDTQYF.

The chain uses TRBV19 and TRBJ2-1; TRBD2 matches 10 bases. The CDR3 has 19 amino acids. From germline, CDR1 is LNHDA and CDR2 SQIVND (reference sequence). V dropped 5 bases and J dropped 5; count of bases not matched to a gene: 18. CDR3 sequence reads: CASSPPLSGGALRDNEQFF. The CDR3 DNA is TGTGCCAGTAGTCCGCCATTAAGCGGGGGGGCTCTCAGAGACAATGAGCAGTTCTTC.

J is TRBJ1-3 and V is TRBV13; D perhaps matches TRBD1 (6 bases). Germline loops: CDR1 PRHDT, CDR2 FYEKMQ (reference sequence). V shed 5 bases and J shed 0 bases, with 17 bases lying between them. The CDR3 runs to 17 residues. CDR3 sequence reads: CASSAQITGNSGNTIYF. As DNA, the CDR3 is TGTGCCAGCAGCGCCCAGATTACAGGGAACTCTGGAAACACCATATATTTT.

The chain recombines TRBV4-1 with TRBJ1-4; the D is unclear. V lost 0 bases and J 0 bases, leaving 17 bases between the germline ends. The CDR3 is 19 residues long. CDR1 and CDR2 (germline): MGHRA, YSYEKL. The CDR3 spells CASSQEFPRQVATNEKLFF. In DNA form, the CDR3 reads TGCGCCAGCAGCCAAGAATTTCCCCGTCAGGTTGCAACTAATGAAAAACTGTTTTTT.

This rearrangement joins TRBV9 to TRBJ1-2; 9 nucleotides align to TRBD1. After removal of 3 bases from V and 7 bases from J, the junction contained 7 bases not matched to a gene. CDR3 size: 14 residues. CDR1 SGDLS and CDR2 YYNGEE come from the germline V gene. The CDR3 here is CASSERDRDGGYTF. CDR3 sequence (DNA): TGTGCCAGCAGCGAGAGGGACAGGGATGGTGGCTACACCTTC. The variable domain in full, with the rest retrieved from reference TRBV9 and TRBJ1-2, is DSGVTQTPKHLITATGQRVTLRCSPRSGDLSVYWYQQSLDQGLQFLIQYYNGEERAKGNILERFSAQQFPDLHSELNLSSLELGDSALYFCASSERDRDGGYTFGSGTRLTVV.